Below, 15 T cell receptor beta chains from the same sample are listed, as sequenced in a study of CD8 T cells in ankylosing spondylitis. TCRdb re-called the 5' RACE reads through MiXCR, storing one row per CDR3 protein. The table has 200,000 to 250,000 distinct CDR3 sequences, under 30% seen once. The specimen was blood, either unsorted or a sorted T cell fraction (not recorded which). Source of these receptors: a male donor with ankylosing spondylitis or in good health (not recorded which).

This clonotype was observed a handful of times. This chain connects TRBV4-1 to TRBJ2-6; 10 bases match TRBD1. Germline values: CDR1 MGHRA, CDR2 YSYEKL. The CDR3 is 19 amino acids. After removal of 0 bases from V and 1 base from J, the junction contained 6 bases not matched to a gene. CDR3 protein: CASSQDWDRGFSGANVLTF. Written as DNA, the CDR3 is TGCGCCAGCAGCCAAGATTGGGACAGGGGATTTTCTGGGGCCAACGTCCTGACTTTC.

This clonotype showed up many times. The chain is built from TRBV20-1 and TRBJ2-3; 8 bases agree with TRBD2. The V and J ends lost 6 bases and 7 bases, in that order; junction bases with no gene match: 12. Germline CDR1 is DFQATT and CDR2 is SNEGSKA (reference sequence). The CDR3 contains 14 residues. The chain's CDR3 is CSAPGTRATYTQYF. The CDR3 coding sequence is TGCAGTGCGCCCGGGACTAGGGCAACATATACGCAGTATTTT.

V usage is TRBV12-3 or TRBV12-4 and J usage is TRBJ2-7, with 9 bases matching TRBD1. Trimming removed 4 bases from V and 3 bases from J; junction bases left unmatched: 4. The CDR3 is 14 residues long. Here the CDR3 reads CASSWTGAGYEQYF. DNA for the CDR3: TGTGCCAGCAGTTGGACAGGGGCTGGCTACGAGCAGTACTTC.

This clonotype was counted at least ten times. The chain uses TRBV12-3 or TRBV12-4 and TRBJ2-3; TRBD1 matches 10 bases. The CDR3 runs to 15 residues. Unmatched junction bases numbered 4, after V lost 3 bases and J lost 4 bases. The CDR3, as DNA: TGTGCCAGCAGTTTGGTCGGGACAGGGGCAGATACGCAGTATTTT. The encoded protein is CASSLVGTGADTQYF.

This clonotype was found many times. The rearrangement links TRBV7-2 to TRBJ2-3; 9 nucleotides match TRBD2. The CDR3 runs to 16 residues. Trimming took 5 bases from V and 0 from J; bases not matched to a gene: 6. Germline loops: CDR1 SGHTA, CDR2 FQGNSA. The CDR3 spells CASSQETSGSTDTQYF. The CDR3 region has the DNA TGTGCCAGCAGCCAGGAGACTAGCGGAAGCACAGATACGCAGTATTTT.

CDR3 region: CATSREGLGSTDTQYF. The CDR3 DNA reads TGTGCCACCAGCAGAGAGGGACTAGGGAGCACAGATACGCAGTATTTT. The genes are TRBV15 and TRBJ2-3, with TRBD2 identical over 8 bases. The CDR3 extends over 16 amino acids. The J segment lost 0 bases and the V segment lost 0 bases, leaving 2 bases of the junction unmatched. The V gene's germline CDR1 is LNHNV and CDR2 YYDKDF (reference sequence).

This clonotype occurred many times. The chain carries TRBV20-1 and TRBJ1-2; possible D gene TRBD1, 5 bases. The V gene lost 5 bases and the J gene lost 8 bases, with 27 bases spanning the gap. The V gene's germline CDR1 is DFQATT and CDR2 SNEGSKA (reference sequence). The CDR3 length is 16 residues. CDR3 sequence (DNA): TGCAGTGCTCCTCCCCACCCCAGGGTGAGAGCGAGAGGCTACACCTTC. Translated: CSAPPHPRVRARGYTF.

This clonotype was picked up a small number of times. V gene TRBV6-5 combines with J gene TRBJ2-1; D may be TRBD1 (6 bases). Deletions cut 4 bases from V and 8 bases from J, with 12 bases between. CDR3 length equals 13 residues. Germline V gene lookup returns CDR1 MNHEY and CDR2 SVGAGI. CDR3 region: CASSSSGTHEQFF. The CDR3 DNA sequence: TGTGCCAGCAGTTCTTCCGGGACACATGAGCAGTTCTTC.

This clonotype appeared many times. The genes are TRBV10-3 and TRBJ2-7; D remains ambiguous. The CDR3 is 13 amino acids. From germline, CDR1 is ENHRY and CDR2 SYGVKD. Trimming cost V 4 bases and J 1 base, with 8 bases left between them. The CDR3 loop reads CAISAQESYEQYF. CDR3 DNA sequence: TGTGCCATCAGTGCCCAGGAATCCTACGAGCAGTACTTC.

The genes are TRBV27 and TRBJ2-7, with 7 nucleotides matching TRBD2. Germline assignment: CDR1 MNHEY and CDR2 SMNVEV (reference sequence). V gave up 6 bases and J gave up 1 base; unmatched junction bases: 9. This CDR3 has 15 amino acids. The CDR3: CASSRLASISYEQYF. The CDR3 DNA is TGTGCCAGCAGCAGACTAGCTTCGATTTCCTACGAGCAGTACTTC.

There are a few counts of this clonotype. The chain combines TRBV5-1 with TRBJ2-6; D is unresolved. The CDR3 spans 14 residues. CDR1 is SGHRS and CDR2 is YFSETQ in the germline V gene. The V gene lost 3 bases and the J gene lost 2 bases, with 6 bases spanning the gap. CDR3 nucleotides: TGCGCCAGCAGCTCGGAAGCTGGGGCCAACGTCCTGACTTTC. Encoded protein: CASSSEAGANVLTF.

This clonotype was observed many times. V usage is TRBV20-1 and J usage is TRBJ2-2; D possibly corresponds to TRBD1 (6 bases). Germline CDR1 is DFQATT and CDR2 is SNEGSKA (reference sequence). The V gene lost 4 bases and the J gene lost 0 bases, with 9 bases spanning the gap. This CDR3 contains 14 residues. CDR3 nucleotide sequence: TGCAGTGCTACCGGGACAACGAACACCGGGGAGCTGTTTTTT. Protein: CSATGTTNTGELFF.

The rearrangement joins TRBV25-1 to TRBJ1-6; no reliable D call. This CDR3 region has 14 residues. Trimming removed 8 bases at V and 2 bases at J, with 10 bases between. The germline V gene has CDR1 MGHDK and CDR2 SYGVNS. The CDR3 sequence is CASSPSTYNSPLHF. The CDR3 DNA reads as TGTGCCAGCTCCCCGTCGACCTATAATTCACCCCTCCACTTT.

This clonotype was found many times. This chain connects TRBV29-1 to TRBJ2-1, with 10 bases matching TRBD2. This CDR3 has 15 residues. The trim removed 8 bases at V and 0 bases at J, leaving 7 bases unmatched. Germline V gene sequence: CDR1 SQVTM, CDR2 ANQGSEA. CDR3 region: CSLRTSGFSYNEQFF. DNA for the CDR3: TGCAGCCTCCGGACTAGCGGTTTCTCCTACAATGAGCAGTTCTTC.

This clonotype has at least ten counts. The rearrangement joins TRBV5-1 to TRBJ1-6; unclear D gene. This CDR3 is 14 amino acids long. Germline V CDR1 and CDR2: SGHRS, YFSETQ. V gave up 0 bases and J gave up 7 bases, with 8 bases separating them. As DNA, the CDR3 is TGCGCCAGCAGCTTGGGGGGAAAGAATTCACCCCTCCACTTT. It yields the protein CASSLGGKNSPLHF. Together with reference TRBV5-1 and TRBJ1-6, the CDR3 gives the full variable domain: KAGVTQTPRYLIKTRGQQVTLSCSPISGHRSVSWYQQTPGQGLQFLFEYFSETQRNKGNFPGRFSGRQFSNSRSEMNVSTLELGDSALYLCASSLGGKNSPLHFGNGTRLTVT.